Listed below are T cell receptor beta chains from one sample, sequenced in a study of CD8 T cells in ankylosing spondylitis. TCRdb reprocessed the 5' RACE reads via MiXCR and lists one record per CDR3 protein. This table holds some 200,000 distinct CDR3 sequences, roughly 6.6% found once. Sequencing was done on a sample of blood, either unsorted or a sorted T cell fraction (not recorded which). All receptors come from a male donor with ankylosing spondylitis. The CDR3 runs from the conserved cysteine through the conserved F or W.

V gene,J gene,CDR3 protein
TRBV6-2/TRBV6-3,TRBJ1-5,CASSWGQGIAGRQPQHF
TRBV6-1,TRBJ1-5,CASTWGGQPQHF
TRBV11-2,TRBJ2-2,CASSQFVTGELFF
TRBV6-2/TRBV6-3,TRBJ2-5,CASSPGTSQETQYF
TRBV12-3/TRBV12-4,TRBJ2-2,CASSLGQLNTGELFF
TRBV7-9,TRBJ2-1,CASSLQRGFYNEQFF
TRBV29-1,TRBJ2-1,CSVEDPGSGVAEQFF
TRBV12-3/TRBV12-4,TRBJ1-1,CASSLNQGYTEAFF
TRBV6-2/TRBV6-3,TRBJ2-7,CASRDPGSGEQYF
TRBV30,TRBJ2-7,CAWTLAGSMYEQYF
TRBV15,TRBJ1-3,CATSTLPPLAGSGNTIYF
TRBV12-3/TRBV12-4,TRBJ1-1,CASSPRTGRENTEAFF
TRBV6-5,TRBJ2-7,CASSYNLGTGFSYEQYF
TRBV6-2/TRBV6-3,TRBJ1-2,CASSTPRAGRRDYGYTF
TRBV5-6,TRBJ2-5,CASSLDLPDGTQYF
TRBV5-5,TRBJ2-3,CASRGGDRAMADTQYF
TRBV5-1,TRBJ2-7,CASSFGQSYEQYF
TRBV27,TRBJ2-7,CASSPFSGSHEQYF
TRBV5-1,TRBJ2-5,CASSLRFMETQYF
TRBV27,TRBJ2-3,CASSSSLAGWTDTQYF
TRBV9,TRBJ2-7,CASSGGTGYEQYF
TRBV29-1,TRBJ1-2,CSGFKPVYGYTF
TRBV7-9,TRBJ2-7,CASSSSKGAPSYEQYF
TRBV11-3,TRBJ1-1,CASSKRGVDTEAFF
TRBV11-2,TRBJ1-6,CASSLGLTSPLHF
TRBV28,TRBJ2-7,CASSSLRGRYEQYF
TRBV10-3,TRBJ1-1,CAISGDPTQVNTEAFF
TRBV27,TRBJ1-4,CASSPHLLGPLNEKLFF
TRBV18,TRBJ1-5,CASSPRTDTRHQPQHF
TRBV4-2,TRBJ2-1,CASSQGYYSYNEQFF
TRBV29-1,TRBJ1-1,CSVVGRAPTEAFF
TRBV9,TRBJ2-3,CASGTGNSDTQYF
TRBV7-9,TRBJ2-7,CASSHASGPIYEQYF
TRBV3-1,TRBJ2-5,CASSHYSLAGALVYQETQYF
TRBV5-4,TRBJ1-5,CASSLGGRRNQPQHF
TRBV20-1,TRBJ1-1,CSARVGVDTEAFF
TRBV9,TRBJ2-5,CASSEGSWQIQETQYF
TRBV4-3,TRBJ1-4,CASSQGGRGREKLFF
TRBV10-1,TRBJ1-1,CASSGTPLTEAFF
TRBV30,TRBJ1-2,CAWTDQGGYTF
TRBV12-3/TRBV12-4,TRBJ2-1,CASSLARLYNEQFF
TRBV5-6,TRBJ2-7,CASSGQGDEQYF
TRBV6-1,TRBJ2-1,CASSDPLAGGLHNEQFF
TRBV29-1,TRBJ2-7,CSVTTAYEQYF
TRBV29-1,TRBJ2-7,CSILPGGAYEQYF
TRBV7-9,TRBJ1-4,CASSLDGRIEKLFF
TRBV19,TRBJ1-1,CASKSGGPEAFF
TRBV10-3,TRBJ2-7,CAIRRDSNSYEQYF
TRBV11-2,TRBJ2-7,CASSFAGTSGVYEQYF
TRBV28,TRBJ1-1,CASSLLRATEAFF
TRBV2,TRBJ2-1,CASSEALPDTLFYEQFF
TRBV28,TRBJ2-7,CASTPGGPDSSYEQYF
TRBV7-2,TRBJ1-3,CASSPHTSGNTIYF